This T cell receptor beta chain was found in a study of T cells after yellow fever vaccination. By 5'RACE template switching, TCR cDNA was produced, with a universal primer site and UMIs added in the process. TCRdb independently ran MiXCR on the 5' RACE reads; one entry per CDR3 protein. Among over 250,000 distinct CDR3 sequences listed, approximately 4% were seen once. Findings of the study overall: Clonotypes shared by both compartments, CD4 and CD8, made up a small share. Detected again after the booster were most primary-vaccination clones, at 95% to 98% CD4 and roughly 88% CD8. Abundant bulk-derived clonotypes could contaminate FACS-sorted repertoires.

Points on this clonotype: The antigen is unknown.

This CDR3 is 14 amino acids long. V was pared by 4 bases and J by 5 bases, with 13 bases between. Germline values: CDR1 MGHRA, CDR2 YSYEKL. The clonotype comes from a man between 18 and 35 years old who received the YFV17D yellow fever vaccine. The genes are TRBV4-1 and TRBJ2-3; D unresolved. The starting material was PBMCs, obtained 5 days after the yellow fever booster vaccination. DNA of the CDR3: TGCGCCAGCAGCCCGAGGACGAGCGAAGATACGCAGTATTTT. Translated, it gives CASSPRTSEDTQYF.